Below are 5 T cell receptor beta chains sequenced from a single sample in a study of blood T cell repertoires in COVID-19. The method was immunoSEQ multiplex PCR; TCRdb's version includes in-frame clones alone and lacks a portion of them. The sample holds a few hundred thousand clones, approximately 83% seen once. Sequenced: peripheral blood. These receptors were obtained from a man older than 75 with acute or convalescent COVID-19.

The genes are TRBV5-4 and TRBJ1-3, with D perhaps matching TRBD1 (6 bases). Germline V lookup: CDR1 SGHNT, CDR2 YYREEE (reference sequence). Between the trimmed V and J ends, which lost 0 bases and 0 bases, there was a span of 16 bases. The CDR3 sequence is 18 residues long. In nucleotides, the CDR3 is TGTGCCAGCAGCTTGGTGTGGGCAGGGGCCCTCTCTGGAAACACCATATATTTT. Encoded protein: CASSLVWAGALSGNTIYF.

This clone was counted a single time. The rearrangement joins TRBV6-6 to TRBJ2-1, with D maybe TRBD2 (6 bases). The V and J ends lost 4 bases and 0 bases respectively, with 10 bases between them. Germline V gene data show CDR1 as MNHNY and CDR2 as SVGAGI (reference sequence). The CDR3 contains 15 residues. CDR3 nucleotide sequence: TGTGCCAGCAGTTCCCTCGGGGGCTCCTACAATGAGCAGTTCTTC. It encodes CASSSLGGSYNEQFF.

The CDR3 region has the DNA TGCGCCAGCACCCTCCGACAGGGGTCCTACGAGCAGTACTTC. Translation: CASTLRQGSYEQYF. The J gene is TRBJ2-7, the V gene TRBV5-1, with 8 bases identical to TRBD1. There are 14 residues in the CDR3. V lost 6 bases and J lost 1; bases outside the gene matches: 6. CDR1 and CDR2 from the germline V gene are SGHRS and YFSETQ.

This clone has just a few counts. The chain joins TRBV19 to TRBJ1-3; D not certain. Per germline, CDR1 LNHDA and CDR2 SQIVND (reference sequence). The CDR3 length is 14 residues. Trimming removed 2 bases at V and 1 base at J, with 6 bases between. The CDR3 here is CASSISTSGNTIYF. CDR3 sequence (DNA): TGTGCCAGTAGTATAAGCACGTCTGGAAACACCATATATTTT.

The rearrangement links TRBV10-3 to TRBJ2-3; 10 positions agree with TRBD2. CDR3 size: 16 residues. V shed 1 base and J 3 bases; nucleotides not matched to a gene: 4. Germline CDR1 is ENHRY and CDR2 is SYGVKD. The CDR3 spells CAISEWPSGRTDTQYF. Here the CDR3 DNA reads TGTGCCATCAGTGAGTGGCCTAGCGGGAGAACAGATACGCAGTATTTT.